This T cell receptor beta chain was sequenced in a study of T cells in Graves' hyperthyroidism and ophthalmopathy. General study points: The model anticipated ophthalmopathy a median about 6.5 months pre-onset. Separating ophthalmopathy from stable hyperthyroidism was achieved by a 13 V-J model.

The CDR3 is 11 amino acids. CDR1 and CDR2 (germline): SEHNR, FQNEAQ (reference sequence). V lost 1 base, J lost 7 bases, and 4 bases lay in between. In its sample, this clonotype was seen a few times. Antigen unknown. Template material for amplifying TCR beta CDR3 regions consisted of RNA transcripts. The TCR CDR3 first-round RT-PCR relied on the HTBI primer set. TCRdb ran MiXCR on the multiplex PCR reads and lists one entry per CDR3 protein. The sample lists approximately 210,000 distinct CDR3 sequences; roughly 17% were seen once. The V gene is TRBV7-9, the J gene TRBJ2-5; D not certain. What was sequenced was blood. The TCR comes from a man between 50 and 59 years old with Graves' hyperthyroidism. The DNA for the CDR3 is TGTGCCAGCAGCTTAGACGGGACCCAGTACTTC. Translated: CASSLDGTQYF. Complete variable domain (other parts from reference TRBV7-9 and TRBJ2-5): DTGVSQNPRHKITKRGQNVTFRCDPISEHNRLYWYRQTLGQGPEFLTYFQNEAQLEKSRLLSDRFSAERPKGSFSTLEIQRTEQGDSAMYLCASSLDGTQYFGPGTRLLVL.